The present TCR beta chain was sequenced within a study of CD8+ T cells in alopecia areata. Study observations and caveats: Scalp samples also yield sequences of resident alphabeta T cells from normal skin.

V lost 4 bases to trimming and J lost 1 base, with 8 bases between them. The CDR3 has 13 amino acids. Germline V gene sequence: CDR1 SGHDT, CDR2 YYEEEE. A word on this clone: Its cognate antigen is unknown.

Investigators isolated RNA and reverse transcribed it into cDNA to act as the sequencing template. Method: immunoSEQ multiplex PCR; TCRdb's copy keeps in-frame clones and lacks some. The table has roughly 150,000 clones, about 90% seen once. Here the sequenced sample was CD8+ T cells sorted from blood, taken at week 0. The rearrangement joins TRBV5-6 to TRBJ1-1; no definite D call. This TCR came from a human donor with alopecia areata. CDR3 nucleotides: TGTGCCAGCAGCCGGTGGGGGAACACTGAAGCTTTCTTT. Translating it yields CASSRWGNTEAFF.